The 23 T cell receptor beta chains below come from one sample, sequenced in a study of breast tumors, draining lymph nodes, adjacent tissues. Breast cancer patients provided tissue from their axillary draining lymph nodes. MiXCR, run by TCRdb on the multiplex PCR reads, gives a single entry per CDR3 protein. In the table there are approximately 210,000 distinct CDR3 sequences, about a third of which are singletons. Sequenced material: axillary lymph node tissue. The receptors come from a female donor with breast cancer. Some clones in this sample may be carry-over from other donors' samples.

This clonotype was counted ten times or more. This chain links TRBV20-1 with TRBJ1-2, with D unclear. Germline V gene sequence: CDR1 DFQATT, CDR2 SNEGSKA (reference sequence). The V gene lost 1 base and the J gene lost 0 bases, with 3 bases spanning the gap. CDR3 length equals 12 residues. CDR3 sequence: CSARVANYGYTF. The CDR3 bases are TGCAGTGCTAGAGTGGCTAACTATGGCTACACCTTC.

This clonotype has at least ten counts. This chain links TRBV18 with TRBJ2-7; 9 nucleotides match TRBD1. The CDR3 length is 12 residues. Trimming took 5 bases from V and 6 from J; bases not matched to a gene: 2. In germline, CDR1 is KGHSH, CDR2 LQKENI. The CDR3 is CASSLGQGEQYF. The DNA for the CDR3 is TGTGCCAGCTCATTGGGACAGGGCGAGCAGTACTTC. Full variable domain (remainder filled in from reference TRBV18 and TRBJ2-7): NAGVMQNPRHLVRRRGQEARLRCSPMKGHSHVYWYRQLPEEGLKFMVYLQKENIIDESGMPKERFSAEFPKEGPSILRIQQVVRGDSAAYFCASSLGQGEQYFGPGTRLTVT.

In its sample, this clonotype was seen many times. This sequence joins TRBV4-1 and TRBJ2-7; 8 nucleotides align to TRBD1. The CDR3 has 15 residues. Germline lookup yields CDR1 MGHRA and CDR2 YSYEKL. After removal of 3 bases from V and 2 bases from J, the junction contained 6 bases not matched to a gene. The CDR3 nucleotides are TGCGCCAGCAGCCAGAGTGACAGGGGACCCTACGAGCAGTACTTC. It is translated as CASSQSDRGPYEQYF.

The V and J genes are TRBV2 and TRBJ2-5; 7 bases match TRBD1. Germline V gene data show CDR1 as SNHLY and CDR2 as FYNNEI. The CDR3 sequence is 15 residues long. V lost 5 bases and J lost 5; bases outside the gene matches: 11. CDR3 nucleotide sequence: TGTGCCAGCAGTTTAAGGGGCAGGGGGTCTGAGACCCAGTACTTC. Translated: CASSLRGRGSETQYF.

This clonotype was picked up a small number of times. A read error may be the cause here, since a much bigger clone is one base away. The chain is built from TRBV7-2 and TRBJ2-7; no reliable D call. The V gene's germline CDR1 is SGHTA and CDR2 FQGNSA. The CDR3 sequence is 13 residues long. The DNA for the CDR3 is TGTGCCAGCAGCTTAGAAGTCTCCCACGAGCAGTACTTC. Residues: CASSLEVSHEQYF.

This clonotype was detected many times. A read error may produce the germline difference seen at one junction end. The chain has TRBV20-1 and TRBJ2-3; no firm D call. The length of the CDR3 is 11 residues. Germline lookup yields CDR1 DFQATT and CDR2 SNEGSKA (reference sequence). The CDR3 nucleotides read TGCAGTGCTTGGGCTATAGATACGCAGTCTTTT. It codes for CSAWAIDTQSF.

This clonotype was recorded at least ten times. This chain connects TRBV14 to TRBJ2-1, with TRBD2 matching 10 bases. This CDR3 has 17 residues. CDR1 SGHDN and CDR2 FVKESK come from the germline V gene. The ends lost 4 bases at V and 9 bases at J; junction bases unmatched: 15. The CDR3 reads CASSPPRTSGGAFEQFF. Here the CDR3 DNA reads TGTGCCAGCAGCCCTCCCCGGACTAGCGGAGGGGCCTTTGAGCAGTTCTTC.

There are many counts of this clonotype. CDR3 coding DNA: TGTGCCAGCAGCTCGGTGACAGGGGGGAATTCACCCCTCCACTTT. Translating it yields CASSSVTGGNSPLHF. The chain carries TRBV5-6 and TRBJ1-6; 9 nucleotides agree with TRBD1. The length of the CDR3 is 15 residues. After removal of 3 bases from V and 7 bases from J, the junction contained 5 bases not matched to a gene. The V gene's germline CDR1 is SGHDT and CDR2 YYEEEE.

The J gene is TRBJ2-5, the V gene TRBV18; D may correspond to TRBD1 or TRBD2 (5 bases each). This CDR3 region has 15 residues. V lost 3 bases to trimming and J lost 1 base, with 12 bases between them. Germline V gene lookup returns CDR1 KGHSH and CDR2 LQKENI. CDR3: CASSPSGTFQETQYF. The CDR3 region has the DNA TGTGCCAGCTCACCTAGTGGGACCTTCCAAGAGACCCAGTACTTC.

This clonotype was seen a single time. The junction shows a germline mismatch at one end, possibly a read error. V usage is TRBV13 and J usage is TRBJ2-5; no firm D call. The germline V gene encodes CDR1 PRHDT and CDR2 FYEKMQ (reference sequence). The CDR3 length is 14 residues. Here the CDR3 reads CASSFRSNQETQYF. The DNA of the CDR3 is TGCGCCAGCAGCTTTCGCAGCAACCAAGAGACCCAGTACTTC.

Comment on this clonotype: A much bigger clone sits one base away, suggesting this may be a read error. The V gene is TRBV12-3 or TRBV12-4, the J gene TRBJ2-7; 7 bases fit TRBD1. Trimming removed 3 bases from V and 1 base from J; junction bases left unmatched: 6. The CDR3 is made up of 15 amino acids. CDR3 region: CASSFTGTVSYEQYF. The CDR3 DNA is TGTGCCAGCAGTTTCACTGGGACAGTATCCTACGAGCAGTACTTC.

This clonotype showed up many times. A read error may explain this, as a much larger clone is one base away. The chain links TRBV29-1 to TRBJ2-1; 8 bases agree with TRBD1. V lost 6 bases and J lost 5; bases outside the gene matches: 3. The CDR3 contains 12 residues. CDR1 is SQVTM, CDR2 ANQGSEA, per germline. This chain's CDR3 is CSVDRGDNEQFF. The CDR3 DNA reads TGCAGCGTCGACAGGGGAGACAATGAGCAGTTCTTC.

This clonotype was picked up many times. This rearrangement joins TRBV19 to TRBJ1-2, with 7 bases fitting TRBD1. With 2 bases clipped from V and 6 bases from J, the junction kept 9 bases outside the gene matches. CDR1 is LNHDA, CDR2 SQIVND, per germline (reference sequence). This CDR3 is 15 amino acids long. Written as DNA, the CDR3 is TGTGCCAGTAGTATACGCCGACAGGGAATGGATGGCTACACCTTC. The encoded protein is CASSIRRQGMDGYTF.

This clonotype has a handful of counts. J is TRBJ1-1 and V is TRBV6-5; no firm D call. V lost 2 bases to trimming and J lost 3 bases, with 7 bases between them. This CDR3 spans 13 amino acids. Germline lookup yields CDR1 MNHEY and CDR2 SVGAGI. CDR3 sequence (DNA): TGTGCCAGCAGTTACCGGCTGCACACTGAAGCTTTCTTT. It encodes CASSYRLHTEAFF.

The table lists this clonotype with a count of one. The genes are TRBV7-9 and TRBJ1-6, with TRBD1 matching over 7 bases. Trimming took 4 bases from V and 9 from J; bases not matched to a gene: 6. Germline V gene lookup returns CDR1 SEHNR and CDR2 FQNEAQ (reference sequence). The CDR3 has 14 amino acids. Here the CDR3 DNA reads TGTGCCAGCAGCTCGGACAGGCTTGGTTCACCCCTCCACTTT. Translating gives CASSSDRLGSPLHF.

At least ten counts were recorded for this clonotype. The V call is TRBV12-3 or TRBV12-4, the J call TRBJ2-1; the match to TRBD2 covers 7 bases. After removal of 5 bases from V and 8 bases from J, the junction contained 9 bases not matched to a gene. CDR3 length equals 14 residues. The CDR3 here is CASSTGLVSYEQFF. The CDR3 nucleotides read TGTGCCAGCAGTACCGGACTAGTGAGCTATGAGCAGTTCTTC.

This clonotype has a count of ten or more. This rearrangement joins TRBV28 to TRBJ2-3; TRBD2 aligns across 8 bases. Unmatched junction bases numbered 9, after V lost 9 bases and J lost 4 bases. Germline assignment: CDR1 MDHEN and CDR2 SYDVKM. This CDR3 has 14 amino acids. CDR3 nucleotide sequence: TGTGCCAGTATGAGCGGGAGCAGGGCAGATACGCAGTATTTT. Translating it yields CASMSGSRADTQYF.

This clonotype was counted many times. The V and J genes are TRBV7-9 and TRBJ2-7; 9 bases match TRBD2. Trimming at V came to 7 bases and at J to 2 bases, leaving 9 bases not matched to a gene. Germline CDR1 is SEHNR and CDR2 is FQNEAQ (reference sequence). This CDR3 has 15 residues. The CDR3 nucleotides are TGTGCCAGCACCCTAGGAGGCGGGAGGGCCTACGAGCAGTACTTC. This codes for CASTLGGGRAYEQYF. Full variable domain (remainder filled in from reference TRBV7-9 and TRBJ2-7): DTGVSQNPRHKITKRGQNVTFRCDPISEHNRLYWYRQTLGQGPEFLTYFQNEAQLEKSRLLSDRFSAERPKGSFSTLEIQRTEQGDSAMYLCASTLGGGRAYEQYFGPGTRLTVT.

This clonotype occurred many times. The chain links TRBV7-9 to TRBJ1-4; D remains ambiguous. The CDR3 length is 13 residues. Trimming stripped 5 bases from V and 7 bases from J, with 11 bases between. Germline V CDR1 and CDR2: SEHNR, FQNEAQ (reference sequence). The CDR3 spells CASSEYLGEKLFF. In DNA form, the CDR3 reads TGTGCCAGCAGCGAGTACCTGGGTGAAAAACTGTTTTTT.

This clonotype occurred many times. This chain joins TRBV20-1 and TRBJ2-7; TRBD1 is a possible D gene (6 bases). Germline-derived CDR1 and CDR2 are DFQATT and SNEGSKA (reference sequence). This CDR3 has 18 amino acids. The V and J ends lost 3 bases and 3 bases respectively, with 27 bases between them. The CDR3 bases are TGCAGTGCTAGCCCTCCGGCGGCAGGGGCCGCCTCTTTCTACGAGCAGTACTTC. Protein sequence: CSASPPAAGAASFYEQYF.

This clonotype showed up many times. The chain joins TRBV19 to TRBJ2-7; 11 nucleotides match TRBD1. There are 14 residues in the CDR3. V dropped 5 bases and J dropped 6; count of bases not matched to a gene: 6. Germline CDR1 and CDR2: LNHDA and SQIVND (reference sequence). The CDR3 region has the DNA TGTGCCAGTAGTCAAACCGGGACAGGGGGCGAGCAGTACTTC. It specifies CASSQTGTGGEQYF.

This clonotype was observed at least ten times. This chain links TRBV5-4 with TRBJ2-5; 9 bases fit TRBD1. Germline lookup yields CDR1 SGHNT and CDR2 YYREEE (reference sequence). The ends lost 1 base at V and 5 bases at J; junction bases unmatched: 12. The CDR3 has 17 amino acids. The CDR3 region is CASSLSSAGTGLETQYF. As DNA, the CDR3 is TGTGCCAGCAGCTTGTCTTCGGCCGGGACAGGGTTGGAGACCCAGTACTTC.

Many counts were recorded for this clonotype. The genes are TRBV7-9 and TRBJ2-5, with a tentative D call TRBD2 (6 bases). Per the germline V gene, CDR1 is SEHNR and CDR2 is FQNEAQ (reference sequence). This CDR3 contains 15 residues. Deletions cut 5 bases from V and 4 bases from J, with 17 bases between. The CDR3 spells CASSPQGRLPETQYF. The CDR3, as DNA: TGTGCCAGCAGCCCCCAAGGGAGGCTCCCAGAGACCCAGTACTTC.